This is a list of T cell receptor beta chains from one sample in a study of CD8+ T cells in alopecia areata. Clones were sequenced by immunoSEQ multiplex PCR, and TCRdb holds only the in-frame ones, with some missing. The sample holds about 190,000 clones; roughly three fifths are singletons and the top ten take approximately 1.3%. This sample comprised CD4+ T cells sorted from blood, obtained around week 50, from a patient treated with tofacitinib. These receptors were taken from a human donor with alopecia areata. The CDR3 runs from the conserved cysteine through the conserved F or W. A D gene is named only where the DNA matches it firmly. Clone size, where shown, is once, few, many, or a class for clones that have expanded.

d_gene: TRBD2
j_gene: TRBJ2-2
len: 15
v_gene: TRBV5-1
abundance: -
CDR3aa: CASSLDPSGTGELFF
CDR3nt: TGCGCCAGCAGCTTGGACCCTAGCGGCACCGGGGAGCTGTTTTTT

d_gene: TRBD1
j_gene: TRBJ1-6
len: 14
v_gene: TRBV10-3
abundance: few
CDR3aa: CAIRQGAYNSPLHF
CDR3nt: TGTGCCATCAGACAGGGGGCCTATAATTCACCCCTCCACTTT

d_gene: -
j_gene: TRBJ2-3
len: 14
v_gene: TRBV29-1
abundance: -
CDR3aa: CSVDGDHSTDTQYF
CDR3nt: TGCAGCGTTGATGGGGACCACAGCACAGATACGCAGTATTTT

d_gene: -
j_gene: TRBJ2-7
len: 14
v_gene: TRBV7-2
abundance: -
CDR3aa: CASSHRVGDYEQYF
CDR3nt: TGTGCCAGCAGCCACAGGGTTGGGGACTACGAGCAGTACTTC

d_gene: TRBD2
j_gene: TRBJ2-7
len: 14
v_gene: TRBV11-2
abundance: few
CDR3aa: CASSPGGRSKKQYF
CDR3nt: TGTGCCAGCAGCCCCGGGGGGAGGAGTAAAAAGCAGTACTTC

d_gene: -
j_gene: TRBJ2-5
len: 14
v_gene: TRBV29-1
abundance: -
CDR3aa: CSVDSTQGEETQYF
CDR3nt: TGCAGCGTTGACTCCACACAAGGGGAAGAGACCCAGTACTTC

d_gene: -
j_gene: TRBJ2-2
len: 15
v_gene: TRBV11-1
abundance: many
CDR3aa: CASSLEEGSPGELFF
CDR3nt: TGTGCCAGCAGCTTGGAAGAGGGCTCGCCCGGGGAGCTGTTTTTT

d_gene: -
j_gene: TRBJ1-5
len: 15
v_gene: TRBV27
abundance: few
CDR3aa: CASSQGLNSNQPQHF
CDR3nt: TGTGCCAGCTCCCAAGGCCTTAATAGCAATCAGCCCCAGCATTTT

d_gene: -
j_gene: TRBJ1-4
len: 11
v_gene: TRBV5-6
abundance: -
CDR3aa: CASSLGEKLFF
CDR3nt: TGTGCCAGCAGCTTGGGGGAAAAACTGTTTTTT

d_gene: -
j_gene: TRBJ1-2
len: 12
v_gene: TRBV29-1
abundance: -
CDR3aa: CSVDSSGYGYTF
CDR3nt: TGCAGCGTTGACAGTAGCGGCTATGGCTACACCTTC

d_gene: TRBD1
j_gene: TRBJ2-3
len: 14
v_gene: TRBV9
abundance: -
CDR3aa: CASSVGTGVDTQYF
CDR3nt: TGTGCCAGCAGCGTAGGGACAGGGGTGGATACGCAGTATTTT

d_gene: -
j_gene: TRBJ1-5
len: 14
v_gene: TRBV29-1
abundance: -
CDR3aa: CSVEAGGPNQPQHF
CDR3nt: TGCAGCGTTGAAGCCGGGGGTCCCAATCAGCCCCAGCATTTT

d_gene: -
j_gene: TRBJ1-2
len: 14
v_gene: TRBV30
abundance: -
CDR3aa: CAWSDSGTDYGYTF
CDR3nt: TGTGCCTGGAGCGATTCCGGGACGGATTATGGCTACACCTTC

d_gene: -
j_gene: TRBJ1-1
len: 14
v_gene: TRBV18
abundance: -
CDR3aa: CASSPNGKNTEAFF
CDR3nt: TGTGCCAGCTCACCAAACGGGAAGAACACTGAAGCTTTCTTT

d_gene: TRBD1
j_gene: TRBJ2-5
len: 15
v_gene: TRBV7-6
abundance: -
CDR3aa: CASSMQGASSETQYF
CDR3nt: TGTGCCAGCAGCATGCAGGGGGCATCTTCGGAGACCCAGTACTTC

d_gene: -
j_gene: TRBJ1-2
len: 11
v_gene: TRBV19
abundance: many
CDR3aa: CASSTYYGYTF
CDR3nt: TGTGCCAGTAGTACCTACTATGGCTACACCTTC

d_gene: -
j_gene: TRBJ1-1
len: 11
v_gene: TRBV29-1
abundance: -
CDR3aa: CSVDPGTEAFF
CDR3nt: TGCAGCGTTGATCCCGGGACTGAAGCTTTCTTT

d_gene: TRBD2
j_gene: TRBJ2-5
len: 15
v_gene: TRBV9
abundance: -
CDR3aa: CASSDFRGGGETQYF
CDR3nt: TGTGCCAGCAGCGACTTCCGTGGGGGAGGGGAGACCCAGTACTTC

d_gene: -
j_gene: TRBJ2-7
len: 10
v_gene: TRBV20-1
abundance: -
CDR3aa: CSARVTGRYF
CDR3nt: TGCAGTGCTAGAGTTACAGGGCGGTACTTC

d_gene: -
j_gene: TRBJ2-4
len: 11
v_gene: TRBV2
abundance: -
CDR3aa: CASSDGLRQYF
CDR3nt: TGTGCCAGCAGTGATGGACTCAGACAGTACTTC

d_gene: TRBD1
j_gene: TRBJ1-1
len: 15
v_gene: TRBV4-1
abundance: -
CDR3aa: CASSQPGQGNTEAFF
CDR3nt: TGCGCCAGCAGCCAACCGGGACAGGGAAACACTGAAGCTTTCTTT

d_gene: -
j_gene: TRBJ2-3
len: 12
v_gene: TRBV7-2
abundance: -
CDR3aa: CASSSTGDTQYF
CDR3nt: TGTGCCAGCAGCTCGACTGGGGATACGCAGTATTTT

d_gene: -
j_gene: TRBJ1-2
len: 14
v_gene: TRBV30
abundance: -
CDR3aa: CAWSPGPTDYGYTF
CDR3nt: TGTGCCTGGAGTCCCGGACCAACTGACTATGGCTACACCTTC

d_gene: -
j_gene: TRBJ1-2
len: 15
v_gene: TRBV10-1
abundance: few
CDR3aa: CASSGDSLLREGYTF
CDR3nt: TGCGCCAGCAGCGGAGACAGCCTCCTCAGGGAGGGCTACACCTTC

d_gene: -
j_gene: TRBJ1-1
len: 13
v_gene: TRBV6-6
abundance: -
CDR3aa: CASLPGGRTEAFF
CDR3nt: TGTGCCAGCCTCCCCGGGGGCCGAACTGAAGCTTTCTTT

d_gene: -
j_gene: TRBJ2-5
len: 14
v_gene: TRBV30
abundance: few
CDR3aa: CAWTLWGPQETQYF
CDR3nt: TGTGCCTGGACCCTGTGGGGGCCACAAGAGACCCAGTACTTC

d_gene: TRBD1
j_gene: TRBJ1-6
len: 16
v_gene: TRBV7-9
abundance: -
CDR3aa: CASSPGQNSYNSPLHF
CDR3nt: TGTGCCAGCAGCCCGGGACAGAACTCCTATAATTCACCCCTCCACTTT

d_gene: -
j_gene: TRBJ1-1
len: 13
v_gene: TRBV4-3
abundance: -
CDR3aa: CASSWGRDTEAFF
CDR3nt: TGCGCCAGCAGCTGGGGGAGGGACACTGAAGCTTTCTTT

d_gene: -
j_gene: TRBJ2-7
len: 11
v_gene: TRBV29-1
abundance: few
CDR3aa: CSVRPGDEQYF
CDR3nt: TGCAGCGTTCGACCTGGCGACGAGCAGTACTTC

d_gene: TRBD2
j_gene: TRBJ2-3
len: 18
v_gene: TRBV4-2
abundance: -
CDR3aa: CASSQRGRTSIGTDTQYF
CDR3nt: TGTGCCAGCAGCCAAAGAGGAAGGACTAGCATCGGCACAGATACGCAGTATTTT

d_gene: -
j_gene: TRBJ2-1
len: 14
v_gene: TRBV29-1
abundance: -
CDR3aa: CSSPFPGQYNEQFF
CDR3nt: TGCAGTAGCCCCTTTCCGGGACAATACAATGAGCAGTTCTTC

d_gene: -
j_gene: TRBJ1-1
len: 13
v_gene: TRBV5-1
abundance: -
CDR3aa: CASHYSENTEAFF
CDR3nt: TGCGCCAGCCATTACTCAGAGAACACTGAAGCTTTCTTT

d_gene: -
j_gene: TRBJ1-2
len: 12
v_gene: TRBV5-1
abundance: -
CDR3aa: CASSFSGDGYTF
CDR3nt: TGCGCCAGCAGCTTTTCAGGTGATGGCTACACCTTC

d_gene: -
j_gene: TRBJ1-1
len: 14
v_gene: TRBV29-1
abundance: -
CDR3aa: CSVDIPGVNTEAFF
CDR3nt: TGCAGCGTTGATATTCCAGGGGTGAACACTGAAGCTTTCTTT

d_gene: -
j_gene: TRBJ2-1
len: 12
v_gene: TRBV29-1
abundance: -
CDR3aa: CSVEGAFKEQFF
CDR3nt: TGCAGCGTTGAAGGGGCATTCAAAGAGCAGTTCTTC

d_gene: -
j_gene: TRBJ1-1
len: 11
v_gene: TRBV5-1
abundance: few
CDR3aa: CASKMNTEAFF
CDR3nt: TGCGCCAGCAAAATGAACACTGAAGCTTTCTTT

d_gene: -
j_gene: TRBJ2-5
len: 17
v_gene: TRBV5-6
abundance: -
CDR3aa: CASSSQAAGPDQETQYF
CDR3nt: TGTGCCAGCAGTTCTCAGGCGGCAGGCCCCGACCAAGAGACCCAGTACTTC

d_gene: TRBD1
j_gene: TRBJ2-5
len: 12
v_gene: TRBV7-2
abundance: many
CDR3aa: CASSADRILQYF
CDR3nt: TGTGCCAGCAGCGCGGACAGGATCCTCCAGTACTTC

d_gene: -
j_gene: TRBJ1-4
len: 14
v_gene: TRBV27
abundance: once
CDR3aa: CASSSGLSNEKLFF
CDR3nt: TGTGCCAGCAGTTCGGGACTCTCAAATGAAAAACTGTTTTTT

d_gene: -
j_gene: TRBJ2-2
len: 14
v_gene: TRBV5-1
abundance: -
CDR3aa: CASSSSSDHGELFF
CDR3nt: TGCGCCAGCAGCAGCTCTAGCGACCACGGGGAGCTGTTTTTT

d_gene: -
j_gene: TRBJ2-2
len: 17
v_gene: TRBV4-2
abundance: few
CDR3aa: CASSQLSPGLNTGELFF
CDR3nt: TGTGCCAGCAGCCAACTTTCTCCGGGTTTGAACACCGGGGAGCTGTTTTTT

d_gene: -
j_gene: TRBJ2-4
len: 11
v_gene: TRBV2
abundance: few
CDR3aa: CASTGFRDLHF
CDR3nt: TGTGCCAGCACCGGATTTAGGGACCTCCACTTC

d_gene: TRBD2
j_gene: TRBJ2-5
len: 14
v_gene: TRBV15
abundance: -
CDR3aa: CATSRLADQETQYF
CDR3nt: TGTGCCACCAGCAGGCTAGCGGATCAAGAGACCCAGTACTTC

d_gene: -
j_gene: TRBJ2-1
len: 15
v_gene: TRBV6-6
abundance: once
CDR3aa: CASSYSGSEYNEQFF
CDR3nt: TGTGCCAGCAGTTACTCTGGCAGCGAGTACAATGAGCAGTTCTTC

d_gene: -
j_gene: TRBJ2-1
len: 14
v_gene: TRBV29-1
abundance: once
CDR3aa: CSVHGRQTYNEQFF
CDR3nt: TGCAGCGTTCACGGACGACAAACCTACAATGAGCAGTTCTTC